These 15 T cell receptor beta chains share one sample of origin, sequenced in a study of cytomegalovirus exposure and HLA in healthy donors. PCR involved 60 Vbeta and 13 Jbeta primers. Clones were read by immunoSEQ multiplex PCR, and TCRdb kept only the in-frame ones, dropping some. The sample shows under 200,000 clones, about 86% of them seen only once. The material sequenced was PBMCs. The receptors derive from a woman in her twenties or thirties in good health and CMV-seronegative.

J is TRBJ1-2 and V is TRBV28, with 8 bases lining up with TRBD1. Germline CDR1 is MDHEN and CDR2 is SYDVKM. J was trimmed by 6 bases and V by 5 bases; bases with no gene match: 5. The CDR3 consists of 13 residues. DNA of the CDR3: TGTGCCAGCAGTCCGCGGACAGGGCATGGCTACACCTTC. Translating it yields CASSPRTGHGYTF.

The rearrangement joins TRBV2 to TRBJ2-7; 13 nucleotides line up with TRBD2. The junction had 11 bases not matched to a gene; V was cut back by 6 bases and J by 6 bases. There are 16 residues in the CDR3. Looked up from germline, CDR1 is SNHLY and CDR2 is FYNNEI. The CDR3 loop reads CASRTGTSGIVLEQYF. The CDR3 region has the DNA TGTGCCAGCAGGACCGGGACTAGCGGGATAGTCCTCGAGCAGTACTTC.

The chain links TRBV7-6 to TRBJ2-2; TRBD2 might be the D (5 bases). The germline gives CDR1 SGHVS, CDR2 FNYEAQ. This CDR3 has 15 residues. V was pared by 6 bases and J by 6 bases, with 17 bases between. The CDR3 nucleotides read TGTGCCAGCAGTCATAACGAGGGCCTCCCCGGGGAGCTGTTTTTT. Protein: CASSHNEGLPGELFF.

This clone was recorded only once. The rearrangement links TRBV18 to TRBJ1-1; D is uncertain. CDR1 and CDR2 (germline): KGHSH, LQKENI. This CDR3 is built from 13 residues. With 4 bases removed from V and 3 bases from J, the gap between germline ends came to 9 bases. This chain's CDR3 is CASSLQQYTEAFF. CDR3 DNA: TGTGCCAGCTCACTACAGCAATACACTGAAGCTTTCTTT.

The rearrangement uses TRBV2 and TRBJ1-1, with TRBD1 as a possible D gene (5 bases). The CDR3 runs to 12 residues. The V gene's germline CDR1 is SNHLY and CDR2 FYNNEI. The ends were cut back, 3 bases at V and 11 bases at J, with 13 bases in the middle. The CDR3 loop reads CASSDRAGLAFF. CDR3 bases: TGTGCCAGCAGTGATCGGGCAGGGCTCGCTTTCTTT.

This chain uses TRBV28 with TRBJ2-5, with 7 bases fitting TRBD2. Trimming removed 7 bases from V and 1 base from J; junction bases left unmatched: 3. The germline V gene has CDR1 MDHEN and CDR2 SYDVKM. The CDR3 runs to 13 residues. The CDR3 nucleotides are TGTGCCAGCACCCTAGCGGCCCAAGAGACCCAGTACTTC. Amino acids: CASTLAAQETQYF.

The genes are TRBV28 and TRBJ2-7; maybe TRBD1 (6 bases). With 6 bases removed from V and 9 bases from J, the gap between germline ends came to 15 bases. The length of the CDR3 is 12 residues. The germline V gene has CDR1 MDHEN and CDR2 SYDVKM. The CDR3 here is CASRPTGSVQYF. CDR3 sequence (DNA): TGTGCCAGCAGACCTACAGGGTCGGTGCAGTACTTC.

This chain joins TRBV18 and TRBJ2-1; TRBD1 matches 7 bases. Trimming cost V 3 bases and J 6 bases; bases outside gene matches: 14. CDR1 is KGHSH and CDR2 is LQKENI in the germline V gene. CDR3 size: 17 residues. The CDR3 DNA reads TGTGCCAGCTCACCTATCCCGGGACAGTCCGGTATCAATGAGCAGTTCTTC. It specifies CASSPIPGQSGINEQFF.

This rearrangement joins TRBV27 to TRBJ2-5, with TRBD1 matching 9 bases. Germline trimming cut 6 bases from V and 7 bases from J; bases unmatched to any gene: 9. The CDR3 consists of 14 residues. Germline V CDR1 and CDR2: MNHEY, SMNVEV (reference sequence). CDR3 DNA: TGTGCCAGCAGGACAGGGGGTGGGCACGGGACCCAGTACTTC. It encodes CASRTGGGHGTQYF.

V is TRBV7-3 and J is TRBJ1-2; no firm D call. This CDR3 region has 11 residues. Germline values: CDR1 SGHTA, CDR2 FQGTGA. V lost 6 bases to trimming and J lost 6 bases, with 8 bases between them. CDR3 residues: CASRRKHGYTF. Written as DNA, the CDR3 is TGTGCCAGCAGGCGTAAACATGGCTACACCTTC.

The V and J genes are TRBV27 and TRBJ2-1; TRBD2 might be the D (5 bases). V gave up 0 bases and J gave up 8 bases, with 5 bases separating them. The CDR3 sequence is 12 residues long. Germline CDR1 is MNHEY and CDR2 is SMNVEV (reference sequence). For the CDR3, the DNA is TGTGCCAGCAGTTTATCGAGGGATGAGCAGTTCTTC. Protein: CASSLSRDEQFF.

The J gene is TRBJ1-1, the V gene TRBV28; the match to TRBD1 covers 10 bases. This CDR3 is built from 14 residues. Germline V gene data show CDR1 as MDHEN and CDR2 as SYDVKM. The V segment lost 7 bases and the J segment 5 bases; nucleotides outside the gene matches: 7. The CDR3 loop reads CASITDRGRTEAFF. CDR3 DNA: TGTGCCAGCATTACTGACAGGGGGCGTACTGAAGCTTTCTTT.

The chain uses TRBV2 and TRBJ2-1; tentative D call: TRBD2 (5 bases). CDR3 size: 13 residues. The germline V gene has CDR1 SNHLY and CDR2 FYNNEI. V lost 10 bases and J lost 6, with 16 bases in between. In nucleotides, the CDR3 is TGTGCCACACGAGGCACGGAGGTCAATGAGCAGTTCTTC. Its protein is CATRGTEVNEQFF.

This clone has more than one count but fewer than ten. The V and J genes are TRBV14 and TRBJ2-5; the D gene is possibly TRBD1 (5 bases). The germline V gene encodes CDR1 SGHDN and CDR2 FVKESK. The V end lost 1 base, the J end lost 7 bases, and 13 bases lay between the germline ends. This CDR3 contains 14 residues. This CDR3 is CASSQVLGLGTQYF. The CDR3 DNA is TGTGCCAGCAGCCAAGTGTTGGGGCTGGGGACCCAGTACTTC.

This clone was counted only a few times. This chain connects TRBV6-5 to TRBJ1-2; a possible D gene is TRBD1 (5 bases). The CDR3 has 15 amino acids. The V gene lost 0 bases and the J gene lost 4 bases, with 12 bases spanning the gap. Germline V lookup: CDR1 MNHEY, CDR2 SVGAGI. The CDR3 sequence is CASSYSNSRVYGYTF. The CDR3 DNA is TGTGCCAGCAGTTACTCGAATTCCAGGGTCTATGGCTACACCTTC.